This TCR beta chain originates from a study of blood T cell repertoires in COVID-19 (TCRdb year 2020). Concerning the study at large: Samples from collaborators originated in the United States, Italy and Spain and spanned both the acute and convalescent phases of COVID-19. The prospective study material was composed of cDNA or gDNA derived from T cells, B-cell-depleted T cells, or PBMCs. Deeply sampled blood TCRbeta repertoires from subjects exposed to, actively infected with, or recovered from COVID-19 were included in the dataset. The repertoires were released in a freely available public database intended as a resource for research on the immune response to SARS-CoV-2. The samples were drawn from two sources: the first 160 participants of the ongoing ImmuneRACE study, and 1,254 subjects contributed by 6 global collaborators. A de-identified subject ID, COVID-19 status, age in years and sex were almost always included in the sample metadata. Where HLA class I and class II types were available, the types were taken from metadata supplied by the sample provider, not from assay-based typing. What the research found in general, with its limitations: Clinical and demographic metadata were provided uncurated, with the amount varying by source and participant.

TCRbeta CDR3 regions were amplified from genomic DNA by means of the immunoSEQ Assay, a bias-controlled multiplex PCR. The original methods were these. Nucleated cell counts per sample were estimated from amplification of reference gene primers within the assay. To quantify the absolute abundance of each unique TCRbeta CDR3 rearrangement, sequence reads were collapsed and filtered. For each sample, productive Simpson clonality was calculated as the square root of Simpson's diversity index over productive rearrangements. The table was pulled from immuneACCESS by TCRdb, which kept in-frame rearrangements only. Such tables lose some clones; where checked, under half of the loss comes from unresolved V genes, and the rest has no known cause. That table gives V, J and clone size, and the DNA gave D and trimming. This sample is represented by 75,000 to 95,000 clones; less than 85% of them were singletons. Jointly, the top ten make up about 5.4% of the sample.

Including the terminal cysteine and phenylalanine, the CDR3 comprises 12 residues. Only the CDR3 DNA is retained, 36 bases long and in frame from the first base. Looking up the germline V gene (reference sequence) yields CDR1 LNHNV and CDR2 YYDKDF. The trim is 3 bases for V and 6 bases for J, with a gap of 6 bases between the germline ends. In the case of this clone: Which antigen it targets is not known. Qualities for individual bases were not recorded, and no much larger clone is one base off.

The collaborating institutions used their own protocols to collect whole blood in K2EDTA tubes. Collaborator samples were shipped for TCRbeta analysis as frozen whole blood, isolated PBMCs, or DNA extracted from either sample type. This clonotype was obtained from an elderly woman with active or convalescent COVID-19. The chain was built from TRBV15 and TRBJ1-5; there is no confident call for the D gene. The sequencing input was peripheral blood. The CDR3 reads CATSRGSQPQHF. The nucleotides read TGTGCCACCAGCAGGGGGAGTCAGCCCCAGCATTTT.